Presented here are 30 T cell receptor beta chains from one specimen sequenced in a study of T cells in localized non-small cell lung cancer. Assay: immunoSEQ multiplex PCR; the TCRdb copy retains only in-frame clones and omits some. The sample includes about 24,000 clones, under 90% seen only once; the top ten take approximately 23%. The specimen comprised peripheral blood, sampled before any cancer treatment. The origin of the receptors is a man aged 35 to 70 with stage I squamous cell lung carcinoma.

The chain recombines TRBV27 with TRBJ2-3; 8 nucleotides match TRBD2. V dropped 3 bases and J dropped 6; count of bases not matched to a gene: 5. The germline gives CDR1 MNHEY, CDR2 SMNVEV (reference sequence). This CDR3 has 14 residues. CDR3 nucleotide sequence: TGTGCCAGCAGTTTCGGGGGGGAATGGGATACGCAGTATTTT. This translates into CASSFGGEWDTQYF.

This chain links TRBV7-2 with TRBJ1-1; D is perhaps TRBD1 (5 bases). In germline, CDR1 is SGHTA, CDR2 FQGNSA. The CDR3 covers 16 residues. The ends were cut back, 4 bases at V and 4 bases at J, with 19 bases in the middle. The CDR3 loop reads CASSSPGLPTGTEAFF. CDR3 nucleotide sequence: TGTGCCAGCAGCTCGCCGGGACTCCCCACTGGCACTGAAGCTTTCTTT.

The rearrangement joins TRBV27 to TRBJ1-2; D might be TRBD1 (5 bases). The CDR3 covers 11 residues. The V gene's germline CDR1 is MNHEY and CDR2 SMNVEV (reference sequence). Between the trimmed V and J ends, which lost 7 bases and 6 bases, there was a span of 9 bases. Here the CDR3 DNA reads TGTGCCAGCAACGGGGGTAATGGCTACACCTTC. Residues: CASNGGNGYTF.

J is TRBJ1-6 and V is TRBV7-9, with D maybe TRBD1 (5 bases). The CDR3 runs 16 residues. Trimming took 5 bases from V and 3 from J, leaving 14 bases between them. In germline, CDR1 is SEHNR, CDR2 FQNEAQ (reference sequence). CDR3 amino acids: CASSPTAYDYNSPLHF. The CDR3 coding sequence is TGTGCCAGCAGCCCGACAGCGTACGACTATAATTCACCCCTCCACTTT.

In its sample, this clone was seen once. The V gene is TRBV5-5, the J gene TRBJ1-3; D remains unclear. V dropped 1 base and J dropped 0 bases, with 8 bases sitting between them. Per the germline V gene, CDR1 is SGHKS and CDR2 is YYEKEE (reference sequence). CDR3 size: 15 residues. The CDR3 loop is CASSLFSASGNTIYF. The CDR3 DNA reads TGTGCCAGCAGCTTGTTTTCAGCCTCTGGAAACACCATATATTTT.

V usage is TRBV2 and J usage is TRBJ1-5, with 10 nucleotides matching TRBD1. CDR1 and CDR2 (germline): SNHLY, FYNNEI. With 7 bases clipped from V and 5 bases from J, the junction kept 8 bases outside the gene matches. CDR3 length equals 15 residues. CDR3 DNA: TGTGCCAGCATGAGGGGACAGGGGTCAGATCAGCCCCAGCATTTT. Translated: CASMRGQGSDQPQHF.

The CDR3 loop is CASSLRATGYAEAFF. In DNA form, the CDR3 reads TGTGCCAGCAGCTTAAGGGCGACAGGGTACGCTGAAGCTTTCTTT. The J gene is TRBJ1-1, the V gene TRBV11-2; 7 bases fit TRBD1. In germline, CDR1 is SGHAT, CDR2 FQNNGV. V lost 2 bases and J lost 6; bases outside the gene matches: 9. The CDR3 extends over 15 amino acids.

V gene TRBV4-1 combines with J gene TRBJ1-6, with D maybe TRBD1 (5 bases). Trimming removed 3 bases from V and 10 bases from J, with 13 bases in between. The CDR3 contains 14 residues. Per germline, CDR1 MGHRA and CDR2 YSYEKL. The CDR3 loop is CASSQQGEVSPLHF. CDR3 nucleotide sequence: TGCGCCAGCAGCCAGCAGGGAGAAGTATCACCCCTCCACTTT.

The chain has TRBV30 and TRBJ2-1; tentatively, D is TRBD2 (7 bases). V shed 0 bases and J shed 0 bases, with 9 bases lying between them. The germline gives CDR1 GTSNPN, CDR2 SVGIG (reference sequence). The CDR3 extends over 15 amino acids. The CDR3 reads CAWSVGGVSYNEQFF. The CDR3 region has the DNA TGTGCCTGGAGTGTAGGGGGGGTCTCCTACAATGAGCAGTTCTTC.

This chain links TRBV19 with TRBJ2-5; TRBD2 agrees at 7 bases. The CDR3 has 14 amino acids. CDR1 is LNHDA, CDR2 SQIVND, per germline (reference sequence). The J segment lost 5 bases and the V segment lost 1 base, leaving 4 bases of the junction unmatched. The CDR3, as DNA: TGTGCCAGTAGTATAGTTGTGGGGGGGGAGACCCAGTACTTC. It specifies CASSIVVGGETQYF.

This chain joins TRBV5-6 and TRBJ2-7, with D tentatively TRBD2 (6 bases). Between the trimmed V and J ends, which lost 0 bases and 6 bases, there was a span of 10 bases. The CDR3 covers 13 residues. Per germline, CDR1 SGHDT and CDR2 YYEEEE. CDR3 residues: CASSLVEGGEQYF. DNA of the CDR3: TGTGCCAGCAGCTTGGTTGAGGGAGGCGAGCAGTACTTC.

The J gene is TRBJ2-5, the V gene TRBV21-1. TRBV21-1 is a pseudogene locus. The CDR3 consists of 12 residues. The CDR3 region has the DNA TGTGCCAGCAGCGGAACGCAAGAGACCCAGTACTTC. This translates into CASSGTQETQYF.

The genes are TRBV18 and TRBJ2-1; 8 nucleotides agree with TRBD1. CDR1 is KGHSH, CDR2 LQKENI, per germline. The CDR3 runs to 14 residues. V gave up 2 bases and J gave up 10 bases; unmatched junction bases: 7. The CDR3 coding sequence is TGTGCCAGCTCACCAGTGACAGGGGTAGGGGAGCAGTTCTTC. It codes for CASSPVTGVGEQFF.

This chain uses TRBV19 with TRBJ2-5; D is unclear. The J call may be faulty, since TRBJ2-7 better matches the DNA end. The CDR3 totals 11 residues. Germline values: CDR1 LNHDA, CDR2 SQIVND (reference sequence). In DNA, the CDR3 is TGTGCCAGTGCAGACTCCTACGAGCAGTACTTC. Its protein product is CASADSYEQYF.

The chain combines TRBV10-2 with TRBJ1-5; D is undetermined. The CDR3 is made up of 14 amino acids. From germline, CDR1 is WSHSY and CDR2 SAAADI. V was pared by 2 bases and J by 10 bases, with 15 bases between. CDR3 in amino acids: CASSEDDSRFPQHF. CDR3 DNA: TGCGCCAGCAGTGAGGACGATTCCCGCTTTCCCCAGCATTTT.

The rearrangement links TRBV27 to TRBJ1-5; possibly TRBD1 for D (6 bases). Germline assignment: CDR1 MNHEY and CDR2 SMNVEV (reference sequence). The CDR3 runs to 15 residues. Trimming pared 6 bases from V and 1 base from J, leaving 13 bases between. The CDR3 region is CASRVGGVSNQPQHF. CDR3 bases: TGTGCCAGCAGAGTAGGGGGGGTGAGCAATCAGCCCCAGCATTTT.

V is TRBV30 and J is TRBJ1-2; D possibly corresponds to TRBD1 (5 bases). The CDR3 runs to 14 residues. Germline-derived CDR1 and CDR2 are GTSNPN and SVGIG (reference sequence). V was cut by 1 base and J by 4 bases, with 13 bases left in between. CDR3: CAWSEGPPLYGYTF. CDR3 in DNA: TGTGCCTGGAGTGAGGGGCCCCCACTCTATGGCTACACCTTC. The entire variable domain, with the rest obtained from reference TRBV30 and TRBJ1-2, is as follows: SQTIHQWPATLVQPVGSPLSLECTVEGTSNPNLYWYRQAAGRGLQLLFYSVGIGQISSEVPQNLSASRPQDRQFILSSKKLLLSDSGFYLCAWSEGPPLYGYTFGSGTRLTVV.

The chain carries TRBV11-2 and TRBJ2-2, with 9 bases identical to TRBD1. The length of the CDR3 is 18 residues. J was trimmed by 5 bases and V by 6 bases; bases with no gene match: 16. The V gene's germline CDR1 is SGHAT and CDR2 FQNNGV. Here the CDR3 reads CASRSVPGQGPGTGELFF. Written as DNA, the CDR3 is TGTGCCAGCAGATCCGTCCCGGGACAGGGCCCGGGAACCGGGGAGCTGTTTTTT.

The CDR3 nucleotides are TGTGCCAGCAGCCGGGACATAGGGAGCTCCTACGAGCAGTACTTC. This gives the protein CASSRDIGSSYEQYF. The J gene is TRBJ2-7, the V gene TRBV7-9, with a weak D call TRBD1 (6 bases). Germline-derived CDR1 and CDR2 are SEHNR and FQNEAQ (reference sequence). The CDR3 loop spans 15 amino acids. Trimming removed 5 bases from V and 0 bases from J, with 14 bases in between. Full variable domain (missing parts from reference TRBV7-9 and TRBJ2-7): DTGVSQNPRHKITKRGQNVTFRCDPISEHNRLYWYRQTLGQGPEFLTYFQNEAQLEKSRLLSDRFSAERPKGSFSTLEIQRTEQGDSAMYLCASSRDIGSSYEQYFGPGTRLTVT.

The rearrangement links TRBV6-5 to TRBJ1-6, with 9 bases lining up with TRBD1. This CDR3 has 15 amino acids. The J segment lost 7 bases and the V segment lost 6 bases, leaving 7 bases of the junction unmatched. Germline loops: CDR1 MNHEY, CDR2 SVGAGI. The CDR3 loop is CASRPGTGYNSPLHF. The DNA for the CDR3 is TGTGCCAGCAGACCCGGGACAGGGTACAATTCACCCCTCCACTTT.

This rearrangement joins TRBV18 to TRBJ1-1, with 10 bases aligning to TRBD1. CDR1 KGHSH and CDR2 LQKENI come from the germline V gene. There are 16 residues in the CDR3. Trimming took 3 bases from V and 0 from J; bases not matched to a gene: 4. The CDR3 DNA reads as TGTGCCAGCTCACCCGGGACAGGGGAAATGAACACTGAAGCTTTCTTT. It yields the protein CASSPGTGEMNTEAFF.

The V call is TRBV4-2, the J call TRBJ1-2, with D perhaps matching TRBD1 (5 bases). V lost 0 bases and J lost 4, with 9 bases in between. Germline-derived CDR1 and CDR2 are LGHNA and YNFKEQ. CDR3 size: 14 residues. The CDR3 DNA reads as TGTGCCAGCAGCCAAGATCAGGGAATCTATGGCTACACCTTC. It yields the protein CASSQDQGIYGYTF.

DNA for the CDR3: TGTGCCAGCAGCAATATTGCCACCTCTGAAGCTTTCTTT. This sequence encodes CASSNIATSEAFF. J is TRBJ1-1 and V is TRBV28; D not certain. Looked up from germline, CDR1 is MDHEN and CDR2 is SYDVKM. Trimming cost V 6 bases and J 6 bases, with 14 bases left between them. The length of the CDR3 is 13 residues.

The chain recombines TRBV5-1 with TRBJ1-3, with D possibly TRBD1 on 5 matching bases. Germline-derived CDR1 and CDR2 are SGHRS and YFSETQ. The V gene lost 2 bases and the J gene lost 0 bases, with 21 bases spanning the gap. The CDR3 runs to 19 residues. The CDR3 DNA is TGCGCCAGCAGCTTTGGACTTTGGAGCGAGGGGTCCTCTGGAAACACCATATATTTT. Translated, it gives CASSFGLWSEGSSGNTIYF.

This chain links TRBV7-2 with TRBJ1-1, with no clear D. V was clipped by 5 bases and J by 1 base, with 11 bases between them. This CDR3 has 14 residues. Germline V gene sequence: CDR1 SGHTA, CDR2 FQGNSA. The CDR3, as DNA: TGTGCCAGCAGCGTGGGTGAATGGAACACTGAAGCTTTCTTT. Protein sequence: CASSVGEWNTEAFF.

The V call is TRBV7-2, the J call TRBJ2-1, with TRBD2 matching 10 bases. Trimming took 5 bases from V and 10 from J; bases not matched to a gene: 11. Germline CDR1 is SGHTA and CDR2 is FQGNSA. This CDR3 has 15 residues. The CDR3 DNA sequence: TGTGCCAGCAGCAGGAGCGGGGGGGCGGCTCTGGAGCAGTTCTTC. Protein sequence: CASSRSGGAALEQFF.

The J gene is TRBJ2-5, the V gene TRBV14, with TRBD1 matching 8 bases. CDR3 length: 16 residues. After removal of 3 bases from V and 2 bases from J, the junction contained 8 bases not matched to a gene. Germline V gives CDR1 SGHDN, CDR2 FVKESK. CDR3 protein: CASSHQGARLQETQYF. The CDR3 DNA is TGTGCCAGCAGCCACCAGGGGGCGCGTCTTCAAGAGACCCAGTACTTC.

The chain recombines TRBV7-9 with TRBJ1-4; no definite D call. CDR1 is SEHNR and CDR2 is FQNEAQ in the germline V gene (reference sequence). The CDR3 has 15 residues. The ends were cut back, 5 bases at V and 7 bases at J, with 17 bases in the middle. Here the CDR3 reads CASSDSGQRGEKLFF. The DNA of the CDR3 is TGTGCCAGCAGCGACTCCGGTCAGAGAGGTGAAAAACTGTTTTTT.

The chain links TRBV18 to TRBJ2-7; D remains ambiguous. Between the trimmed V and J ends, which lost 6 bases and 6 bases, there was a span of 12 bases. The CDR3 runs 12 residues. Per germline, CDR1 KGHSH and CDR2 LQKENI. CDR3 region: CASSPSAGEQYF. The CDR3 DNA sequence: TGTGCCAGCTCCCCCTCGGCAGGCGAGCAGTACTTC.

The CDR3 here is CASSLHEKLFF. CDR3 DNA: TGTGCCAGCAGTTTACATGAAAAACTGTTTTTT. The chain has TRBV28 and TRBJ1-4; D ambiguous. The CDR3 consists of 11 residues. The germline V and J ends were trimmed by 2 bases and 6 bases, with 1 base remaining between them. Looked up from germline, CDR1 is MDHEN and CDR2 is SYDVKM. The whole variable domain, filled in from reference TRBV28 and TRBJ1-4, reads DVKVTQSSRYLVKRTGEKVFLECVQDMDHENMFWYRQDPGLGLRLIYFSYDVKMKEKGDIPEGYSVSREKKERFSLILESASTNQTSMYLCASSLHEKLFFGSGTQLSVL.